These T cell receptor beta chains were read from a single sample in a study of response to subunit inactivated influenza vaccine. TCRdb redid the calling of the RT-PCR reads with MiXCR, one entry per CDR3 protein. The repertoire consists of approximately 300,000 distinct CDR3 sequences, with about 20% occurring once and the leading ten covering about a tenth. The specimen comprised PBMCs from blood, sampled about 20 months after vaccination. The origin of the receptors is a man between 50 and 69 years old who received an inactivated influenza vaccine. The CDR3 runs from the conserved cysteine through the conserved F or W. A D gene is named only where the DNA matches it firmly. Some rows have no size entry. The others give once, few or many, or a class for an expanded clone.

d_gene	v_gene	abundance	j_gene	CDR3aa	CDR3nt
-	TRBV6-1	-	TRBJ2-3	CASTEYGTDTQYF	TGTGCCAGCACTGAGTACGGCACAGATACGCAGTATTTT
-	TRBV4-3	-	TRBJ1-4	CASSQEGPGVGEKLFF	TGCGCCAGCAGCCAAGAGGGGCCAGGGGTCGGTGAAAAACTGTTTTTT
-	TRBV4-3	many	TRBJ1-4	CASSQGWDNEKLFF	TGCGCCAGCAGCCAAGGATGGGACAATGAAAAACTGTTTTTT
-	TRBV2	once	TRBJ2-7	CASSAHREQYF	TGTGCCAGCAGTGCTCATCGCGAGCAGTACTTC
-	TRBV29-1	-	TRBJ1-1	CSVRSSGAQNTEAFF	TGCAGCGTCCGCAGCTCAGGGGCTCAGAACACTGAAGCTTTCTTT
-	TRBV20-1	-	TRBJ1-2	CSAGSNPYGYTF	TGCAGTGCGGGAAGCAACCCGTATGGCTACACCTTC
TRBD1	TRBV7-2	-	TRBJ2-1	CASRGTDNYNEQFF	TGTGCCAGCAGGGGGACAGACAACTACAATGAGCAGTTCTTC
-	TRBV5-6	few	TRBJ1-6	CASSLLFVVDGRALNSPLHF	TGTGCCAGCAGCTTGTTGTTCGTGGTGGACGGAAGGGCCTTGAATTCACCCCTCCACTTT
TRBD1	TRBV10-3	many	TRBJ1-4	CAIRDREDEKLFF	TGTGCCATCAGGGACAGGGAGGATGAAAAACTGTTTTTT
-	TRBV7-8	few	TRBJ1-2	CASSLAPVDYGYTF	TGTGCCAGCAGCTTAGCCCCAGTCGACTATGGCTACACCTTC
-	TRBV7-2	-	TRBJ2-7	CASSLKDHTGGPYEQYF	TGTGCCAGCAGCCTAAAAGACCATACTGGCGGGCCCTACGAGCAGTACTTC
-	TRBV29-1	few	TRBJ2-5	CSVAQGQETQYF	TGCAGCGTGGCCCAGGGTCAAGAGACCCAGTACTTC
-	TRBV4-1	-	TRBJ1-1	CASSQEYVPVKRVGTEAFF	TGCGCCAGCAGCCAAGAATACGTCCCTGTAAAGAGGGTCGGCACTGAAGCTTTCTTT
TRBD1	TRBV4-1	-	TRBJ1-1	CASSQGTGRTFF	TGCGCCAGCAGCCAAGGGACAGGGAGGACTTTCTTT
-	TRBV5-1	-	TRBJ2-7	CASSPRDPSWGQYF	TGCGCCAGCAGCCCCCGGGACCCGTCGTGGGGGCAGTACTTC
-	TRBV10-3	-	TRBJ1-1	CAISESPGANTEAFF	TGTGCCATCAGTGAGTCCCCAGGGGCGAACACTGAAGCTTTCTTT
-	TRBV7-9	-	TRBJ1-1	CASSLPRSGAEAFF	TGTGCCAGCAGTTTGCCCCGTTCGGGCGCTGAAGCTTTCTTT
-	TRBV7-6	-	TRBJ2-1	CATRKAPNSYNEQFF	TGTGCCACCCGGAAGGCGCCGAACTCCTACAATGAGCAGTTCTTC
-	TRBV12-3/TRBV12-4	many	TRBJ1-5	CASRKDINQPQHF	TGTGCCAGCAGAAAAGACATCAATCAGCCCCAGCATTTT
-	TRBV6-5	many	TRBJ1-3	CASSDSSGSGNTIYF	TGTGCCAGCAGTGACTCATCGGGCAGTGGAAACACCATATATTTT
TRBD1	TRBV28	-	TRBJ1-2	CASSGTGSLLFYGYTF	TGTGCCAGCAGTGGGACAGGGAGCCTCCTTTTCTATGGCTACACCTTC
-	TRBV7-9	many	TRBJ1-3	CASSSEGGNTIYF	TGTGCCAGCAGCTCTGAGGGGGGAAACACCATATATTTT
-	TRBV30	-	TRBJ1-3	CAWRGVGGNTIYF	TGTGCCTGGAGAGGGGTGGGAGGAAACACCATATATTTT
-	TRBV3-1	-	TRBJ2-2	CASSPLLGTGELFF	TGTGCCAGCAGCCCGCTACTCGGCACCGGGGAGCTGTTTTTT
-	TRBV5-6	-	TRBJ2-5	CASTQNLVQETQYF	TGTGCCAGCACCCAGAACCTAGTGCAAGAGACCCAGTACTTC
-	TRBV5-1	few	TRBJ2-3	CASSLGQRADTQYF	TGCGCCAGCAGCTTAGGTCAGCGGGCAGATACGCAGTATTTT
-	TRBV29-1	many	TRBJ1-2	CSALHPDRSNYGYTF	TGCAGCGCCCTACACCCAGACAGATCTAACTATGGCTACACCTTC
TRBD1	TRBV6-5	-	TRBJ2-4	CASSYADRGRFPLNIQYF	TGTGCCAGCAGTTACGCGGACAGGGGGCGGTTTCCCTTGAACATTCAGTACTTC
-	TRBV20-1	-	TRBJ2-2	CSARTIYTGELFF	TGCAGTGCTAGAACTATCTACACCGGGGAGCTGTTTTTT
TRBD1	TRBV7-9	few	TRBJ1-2	CASSLAAGDRAYGYTF	TGTGCCAGCAGCTTAGCGGCGGGGGACAGGGCCTATGGCTACACCTTC
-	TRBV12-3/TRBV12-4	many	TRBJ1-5	CASSPGGMGNQPQHF	TGTGCCAGCAGCCCCGGCGGAATGGGCAATCAGCCCCAGCATTTT
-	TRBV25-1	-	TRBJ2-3	CASSESGSGASTDTQYF	TGTGCCAGCAGTGAATCCGGTAGCGGAGCTAGCACAGATACGCAGTATTTT
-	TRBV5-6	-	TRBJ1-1	CASSFGQETFF	TGTGCCAGCAGCTTTGGGCAAGAAACTTTCTTT
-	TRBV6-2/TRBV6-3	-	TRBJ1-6	CASRDLDRALFADSPLHF	TGTGCCAGCAGAGATCTCGACCGAGCCTTGTTTGCTGATTCACCCCTCCACTTT
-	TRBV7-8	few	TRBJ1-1	CASSWGLENTEAFF	TGTGCCAGCAGCTGGGGACTGGAGAACACTGAAGCTTTCTTT
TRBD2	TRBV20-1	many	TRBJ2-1	CSARESSGTYNEQFF	TGCAGTGCTAGAGAGTCAAGCGGGACCTACAATGAGCAGTTCTTC
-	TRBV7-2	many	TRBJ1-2	CASSLADYGYTF	TGTGCCAGCAGCTTAGCAGACTATGGCTACACCTTC
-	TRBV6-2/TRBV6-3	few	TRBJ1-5	CASSASRDSNQPQHF	TGTGCCAGCAGTGCCTCCCGGGACAGCAATCAGCCCCAGCATTTT
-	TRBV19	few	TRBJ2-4	CASNPDGAKNIQYF	TGTGCCAGTAATCCAGACGGCGCCAAAAACATTCAGTACTTC
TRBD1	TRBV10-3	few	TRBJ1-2	CAIRTAGTGGDGYTF	TGTGCCATCAGGACGGCCGGGACAGGGGGCGATGGCTACACCTTC
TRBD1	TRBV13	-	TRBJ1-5	CASSDSRLGQGVNQPQHF	TGTGCCAGCAGTGACTCACGCTTAGGCCAGGGGGTGAATCAGCCCCAGCATTTT
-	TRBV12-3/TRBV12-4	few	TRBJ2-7	CASGLGATYEQYF	TGTGCCAGCGGTCTTGGGGCGACCTACGAGCAGTACTTC
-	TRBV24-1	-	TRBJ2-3	CATSDLRGSGNTQYF	TGTGCCACCAGTGATTTAAGGGGGAGTGGGAATACGCAGTATTTT
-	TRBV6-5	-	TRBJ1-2	CASSYVPGVNYGYTF	TGTGCCAGCAGTTACGTGCCAGGGGTTAACTATGGCTACACCTTC
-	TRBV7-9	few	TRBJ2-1	CASSLVLSSYNEQFF	TGTGCCAGCAGCTTAGTTCTAAGCTCCTACAATGAGCAGTTCTTC
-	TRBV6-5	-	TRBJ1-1	CASSYYGGSNTEAFF	TGTGCCAGCAGTTACTATGGGGGGTCGAACACTGAAGCTTTCTTT
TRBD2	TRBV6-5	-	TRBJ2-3	CASSYSSGRANPDTQYF	TGTGCCAGCAGTTACAGTAGCGGGAGGGCCAATCCAGATACGCAGTATTTT
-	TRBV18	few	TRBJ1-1	CASSPIGQGSEAFF	TGTGCCAGCTCCCCCATCGGTCAGGGTTCTGAAGCTTTCTTT
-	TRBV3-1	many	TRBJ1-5	CASSQAGPGQPQHF	TGTGCCAGCAGCCAAGCGGGGCCAGGGCAGCCCCAGCATTTT
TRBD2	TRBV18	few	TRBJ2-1	CASSLQGSGGVRGQFF	TGTGCCAGCTCCCTCCAAGGTAGCGGGGGAGTTCGGGGGCAGTTCTTC
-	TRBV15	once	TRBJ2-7	CATSPLKGFVSYEQYF	TGTGCCACCAGCCCTTTGAAGGGGTTCGTCTCCTACGAGCAGTACTTC
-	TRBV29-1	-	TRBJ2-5	CSVSPTGVSQETQYF	TGCAGCGTTTCGCCGACGGGCGTTAGCCAAGAGACCCAGTACTTC
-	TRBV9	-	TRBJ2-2	CASSATPGELFF	TGTGCCAGCAGCGCGACCCCAGGGGAGCTGTTTTTT
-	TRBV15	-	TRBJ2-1	CATSPSRTGDRYYNEQFF	TGTGCCACCAGCCCTAGTAGGACCGGTGACAGGTACTACAATGAGCAGTTCTTC
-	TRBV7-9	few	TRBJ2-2	CASTWGRELFF	TGTGCCAGCACCTGGGGTAGGGAGCTGTTTTTT